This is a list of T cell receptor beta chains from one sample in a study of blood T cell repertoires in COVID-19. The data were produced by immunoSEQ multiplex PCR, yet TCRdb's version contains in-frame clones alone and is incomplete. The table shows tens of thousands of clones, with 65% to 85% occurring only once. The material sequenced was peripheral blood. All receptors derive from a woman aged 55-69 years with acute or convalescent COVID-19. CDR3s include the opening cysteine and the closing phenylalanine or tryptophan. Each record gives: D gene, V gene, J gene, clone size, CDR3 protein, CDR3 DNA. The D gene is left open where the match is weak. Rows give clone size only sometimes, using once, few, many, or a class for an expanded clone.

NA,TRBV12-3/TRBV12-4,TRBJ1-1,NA,CASSFYMNTEAFF,TGTGCCAGCAGTTTTTACATGAACACTGAAGCTTTCTTT
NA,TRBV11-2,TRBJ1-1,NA,CASSPTFGGTEAFF,TGTGCCAGCAGCCCGACCTTTGGGGGGACTGAAGCTTTCTTT
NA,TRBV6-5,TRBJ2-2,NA,CASSPRVITGELFF,TGTGCCAGCAGCCCGCGGGTAATCACCGGGGAGCTGTTTTTT
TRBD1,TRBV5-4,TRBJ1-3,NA,CASSPRQGGSGNTIYF,TGTGCCAGCAGCCCGCGACAGGGGGGCTCTGGAAACACCATATATTTT
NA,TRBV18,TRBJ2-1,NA,CASSPPSAQPWKNEQFF,TGTGCCAGCTCACCCCCATCCGCACAGCCCTGGAAGAATGAGCAGTTCTTC
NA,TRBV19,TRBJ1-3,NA,CASSIGDSGNTIYF,TGTGCCAGTAGTATCGGGGACTCTGGAAACACCATATATTTT
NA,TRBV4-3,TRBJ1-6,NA,CASSVRTANSPLHF,TGCGCCAGCAGCGTTAGGACAGCTAATTCACCCCTCCACTTT
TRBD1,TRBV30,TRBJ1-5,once,CAWSLTGGYQPQHF,TGTGCCTGGAGTTTGACAGGGGGCTATCAGCCCCAGCATTTT
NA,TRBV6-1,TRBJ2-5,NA,CASSEIGPGHEMETQYF,TGTGCCAGCAGTGAAATCGGTCCAGGACACGAGATGGAGACCCAGTACTTC
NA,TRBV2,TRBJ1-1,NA,CASSDPLRQERTEAFF,TGTGCCAGCAGTGACCCACTACGACAGGAGAGGACTGAAGCTTTCTTT
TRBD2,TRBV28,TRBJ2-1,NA,CASNLAGGLYNEQFF,TGTGCCAGCAACCTAGCGGGGGGGCTTTACAATGAGCAGTTCTTC